This is a list of T cell receptor beta chains from one sample in a study of blood T cell repertoires in COVID-19. Using immunoSEQ multiplex PCR, the repertoire was profiled, and TCRdb retains in-frame clones only, with some absent. The sample gives under 150,000 clones, approximately 88% of which show up once; 28% is in the top ten. Sequenced input: peripheral blood. The receptors shown here come from a human donor in a cohort sampled during active COVID-19. The CDR3 runs from the conserved cysteine through the conserved F or W. D genes are given only for firm matches. Clone size is stated in some rows and not others, as once, few, many or a class when expanded.

length	J	size	V	D	CDR3	DNA
13	TRBJ1-2	NA	TRBV18	TRBD1	CASSSDRGKGYTF	TGTGCCAGCTCTTCCGACAGGGGCAAAGGCTACACCTTC
13	TRBJ2-7	NA	TRBV12-3/TRBV12-4	NA	CASSWNGGDEQYF	TGTGCCAGCAGCTGGAACGGAGGAGACGAGCAGTACTTC
16	TRBJ2-3	NA	TRBV19	TRBD2	CASSQTSGALTDTQYF	TGTGCCAGTAGTCAGACTAGCGGGGCCCTCACAGATACGCAGTATTTT
11	TRBJ1-4	NA	TRBV10-3	NA	CATQNNEKLFF	TGTGCCACACAAAATAATGAAAAACTGTTTTTT
15	TRBJ1-3	NA	TRBV7-8	NA	CASSPEESSGNTIYF	TGTGCCAGCAGCCCCGAGGAGTCCTCTGGAAACACCATATATTTT
14	TRBJ1-4	NA	TRBV7-9	TRBD1	CASSSGQLNEKLFF	TGTGCCAGCAGCTCGGGACAGCTTAATGAAAAACTGTTTTTT
17	TRBJ2-6	NA	TRBV7-2	NA	CASSLVSGRSGANVLTF	TGTGCCAGCAGCTTAGTAAGTGGGCGCTCTGGGGCCAACGTCCTGACTTTC
15	TRBJ2-3	NA	TRBV7-7	TRBD1	CASSRGTGGTDTQYF	TGTGCTAGCAGCCGCGGGACAGGGGGCACAGATACGCAGTATTTT
15	TRBJ2-5	NA	TRBV24-1	TRBD1	CATSDSVTGAETQYF	TGTGCCACCAGTGATTCCGTGACAGGGGCAGAGACCCAGTACTTC
16	TRBJ1-1	few	TRBV27	TRBD1	CASSRGQGAMNTEAFF	TGTGCCAGCAGTAGGGGACAGGGGGCTATGAACACTGAAGCTTTCTTT
16	TRBJ2-3	few	TRBV5-4	NA	CASSLAVGRSTDTQYF	TGTGCCAGCAGCTTGGCCGTGGGGCGTAGCACAGATACGCAGTATTTT
15	TRBJ1-2	NA	TRBV4-1	TRBD1	CASSQPQQGLYGYTF	TGCGCCAGCAGCCAGCCCCAACAGGGGCTCTATGGCTACACCTTC
15	TRBJ2-1	NA	TRBV7-2	TRBD2	CASSSVAGGPNEQFF	TGTGCCAGCAGCTCAGTAGCGGGGGGGCCGAATGAGCAGTTCTTC
12	TRBJ1-6	NA	TRBV12-3/TRBV12-4	NA	CASSLNRESLHF	TGTGCCAGCAGCCTTAACAGGGAATCCCTCCACTTT
14	TRBJ2-5	NA	TRBV27	TRBD1	CASSLDRGTETQYF	TGTGCCAGCAGTCTCGACAGGGGCACAGAGACCCAGTACTTC
13	TRBJ1-1	NA	TRBV6-5	NA	CASSYYDRTEAFF	TGTGCCAGCAGTTACTACGACAGGACCGAAGCTTTCTTT
16	TRBJ2-1	NA	TRBV6-1	NA	CASSEFGGAPYNEQFF	TGTGCCAGCAGTGAATTTGGGGGGGCCCCCTACAATGAGCAGTTCTTC
17	TRBJ2-7	NA	TRBV7-8	NA	CASSLARFEGLVYEQYF	TGTGCCAGCAGCTTAGCGCGATTTGAGGGATTGGTCTACGAGCAGTACTTC
16	TRBJ2-3	NA	TRBV5-6	TRBD2	CASSHLAVAGTDTQYF	TGTGCCAGCAGCCACCTTGCCGTAGCGGGGACAGATACGCAGTATTTT
15	TRBJ1-5	NA	TRBV5-6	TRBD1	CASSLGQVYNQPQHF	TGTGCCAGCAGCCTCGGACAGGTTTATAATCAGCCCCAGCATTTT
14	TRBJ1-1	NA	TRBV19	NA	CASSTGRKNTEAFF	TGTGCCAGTAGTACAGGGCGAAAGAACACTGAAGCTTTCTTT
13	TRBJ1-5	NA	TRBV5-1	NA	CASSPGGDQPQHF	TGCGCCAGCAGCCCGGGGGGGGATCAGCCCCAGCATTTT
15	TRBJ2-2	once	TRBV10-3	NA	CAISGPGRNTGELFF	TGTGCCATCAGTGGGCCGGGTCGAAACACCGGGGAGCTGTTTTTT
15	TRBJ1-1	NA	TRBV29-1	NA	CSVIPPGAMNTEAFF	TGCAGCGTTATTCCGCCAGGGGCTATGAACACTGAAGCTTTCTTT
15	TRBJ2-3	NA	TRBV7-9	TRBD2	CASRTLAGPADTQYF	TGTGCCAGCAGGACGTTAGCGGGGCCCGCAGATACGCAGTATTTT
21	TRBJ2-1	NA	TRBV12-5	TRBD1	CASGLARYRGERNLSRNEQFF	TGTGCTAGTGGTTTGGCCCGGTACAGGGGTGAGCGGAACTTGAGTAGAAATGAGCAGTTCTTC
15	TRBJ2-1	NA	TRBV7-6	TRBD2	CASSPLAGGYNEQFF	TGTGCCAGCAGCCCACTAGCGGGGGGTTACAATGAGCAGTTCTTC
15	TRBJ1-4	once	TRBV25-1	TRBD1	CASSEDRVGQEKLFF	TGTGCCAGCAGTGAAGACAGGGTAGGTCAAGAAAAACTGTTTTTT
15	TRBJ2-1	NA	TRBV7-9	TRBD2	CASSPSGGARNEQFF	TGTGCCAGCAGCCCGAGCGGGGGGGCACGCAATGAGCAGTTCTTC
13	TRBJ1-1	NA	TRBV10-3	NA	CAISEAGDTEAFF	TGTGCCATCAGTGAAGCAGGGGACACTGAAGCTTTCTTT
14	TRBJ1-5	NA	TRBV9	NA	CASSMSGAGQPQHF	TGTGCCAGCAGCATGTCAGGGGCAGGTCAGCCCCAGCATTTT
16	TRBJ2-3	NA	TRBV2	TRBD1	CASSDGQGTGTDTQYF	TGTGCCAGCAGTGACGGACAGGGTACGGGCACAGATACGCAGTATTTT
16	TRBJ1-1	NA	TRBV7-9	TRBD1	CASSFVSGTGGTEAFF	TGTGCCAGCAGCTTCGTGTCCGGGACAGGGGGCACTGAAGCTTTCTTT
15	TRBJ2-3	NA	TRBV2	TRBD2	CASSELAGGTDTQYF	TGTGCCAGCAGTGAACTAGCGGGGGGCACAGATACGCAGTATTTT
15	TRBJ2-1	NA	TRBV7-7	TRBD2	CASSIGTSAYNEQFF	TGTGCCAGCAGCATCGGGACTAGCGCCTACAATGAGCAGTTCTTC
16	TRBJ1-6	NA	TRBV15	NA	CATSRDRAGINSPLHF	TGTGCCACCAGCAGAGATAGGGCAGGGATCAATTCACCCCTCCACTTT
15	TRBJ2-5	NA	TRBV19	NA	CASSIWGGGKETQYF	TGTGCCAGTAGTATATGGGGCGGGGGCAAAGAGACCCAGTACTTC
15	TRBJ2-7	NA	TRBV11-2	TRBD1	CASRIPGQISYEQYF	TGTGCCAGCAGAATTCCGGGACAGATTTCCTACGAGCAGTACTTC
12	TRBJ2-7	NA	TRBV3-1/TRBV3-2	NA	CASSRTVYEQYF	TGTGCCAGCAGCAGGACAGTTTACGAGCAGTACTTC
14	TRBJ2-5	NA	TRBV18	TRBD1	CASSQQGPQETQYF	TGTGCCAGCTCTCAACAGGGGCCCCAAGAGACCCAGTACTTC
15	TRBJ1-1	NA	TRBV19	TRBD1	CASSLRQGRETEAFF	TGTGCCAGTAGTCTTCGACAGGGAAGAGAGACTGAAGCTTTCTTT
15	TRBJ2-1	NA	TRBV7-3	NA	CASSVSSRIYNEQFF	TGTGCCAGCAGCGTTAGCTCAAGGATCTACAATGAGCAGTTCTTC
17	TRBJ1-1	NA	TRBV19	TRBD1	CASRTSDRGFWGTEAFF	TGTGCCAGTAGAACCTCGGACAGGGGGTTTTGGGGCACTGAAGCTTTCTTT
19	TRBJ2-6	NA	TRBV19	NA	CASSIVPGTFFSGANVLTF	TGTGCCAGTAGTATCGTCCCCGGGACATTTTTCTCTGGGGCCAACGTCCTGACTTTC
16	TRBJ2-3	NA	TRBV5-1	TRBD1	CASSFLLDRGTDTQYF	TGCGCCAGCAGCTTCCTCCTCGACAGGGGCACAGATACGCAGTATTTT
12	TRBJ1-1	NA	TRBV19	TRBD1	CASSIGQGLAFF	TGTGCCAGTAGTATAGGACAGGGGTTGGCTTTCTTT
15	TRBJ2-7	NA	TRBV2	NA	CASRTGARAVYEQYF	TGTGCCAGCAGGACCGGCGCCAGGGCGGTTTACGAGCAGTACTTC
14	TRBJ1-2	NA	TRBV5-5	NA	CASSLAERVHGYTF	TGTGCCAGCAGCTTGGCCGAGAGGGTCCATGGCTACACCTTC
15	TRBJ2-5	NA	TRBV3-1/TRBV3-2	NA	CASSQDREGEETQYF	TGTGCCAGCAGCCAAGATAGGGAGGGGGAAGAGACCCAGTACTTC